This T cell receptor beta chain is from a study of blood T cell repertoires in COVID-19 (dated by TCRdb to about 2020). Notes on the research overall: Collaborator samples came from the United States, Italy and Spain and covered acute and convalescent phases of COVID-19. The prospective study material was composed of cDNA or gDNA derived from T cells, B-cell-depleted T cells, or PBMCs. The dataset comprised deeply sampled blood TCRbeta repertoires from subjects exposed to, actively infected with, or recovered from COVID-19. The repertoires were made available in a free public database intended to serve as a resource for research on the immune response to SARS-CoV-2. The samples were drawn from two sources: the first 160 participants of the ongoing ImmuneRACE study, and about 1,300 subjects contributed by 6 global collaborators. Sample metadata almost always included a de-identified subject ID, COVID-19 status, age in years and sex. Where available, HLA class I and class II types were obtained from metadata supplied by the sample provider rather than from assay-based typing. Results and caveats for the whole study, not just this receptor: How much clinical and demographic metadata was included differed by source and by participant, and the metadata was provided uncurated.

TCRbeta CDR3 regions were amplified from genomic DNA by means of the immunoSEQ Assay, a bias-controlled multiplex PCR. The original pipeline was this. Nucleated cell counts per sample were estimated from amplification of reference gene primers within the assay. To quantify the absolute abundance of each unique TCRbeta CDR3 rearrangement, sequence reads were collapsed and filtered. For each sample, productive Simpson clonality was calculated as the square root of Simpson's diversity index over productive rearrangements. As stored in TCRdb, this immuneACCESS dataset retains in-frame rearrangements with V and J assigned. A fraction of the clones does not appear; measured against another copy, unresolved V genes explain less than half of the discrepancy, and the remainder lacks a known reason. That table is the source of V, J and clone size, and D and trimming were worked out from the DNA. A total of approximately 150,000 clones appear in this sample, approximately 91% of them only once. The top ten hold 4.5% to 5% of the sample.

One collaborating source in Seattle enrolled patients while the patients were actively infected and followed the patients over time throughout the course of disease. Whole blood was collected in K2EDTA tubes by collaborating institutions according to the institutions' own protocols. For TCRbeta analysis, collaborators shipped samples in one of three forms: frozen whole blood, isolated PBMCs, or DNA extracted from either of those sample types. About this clone itself: Its antigen is not yet known. Nothing much larger sits one base from this clone, and base qualities are not available.

Trimming takes 7 bases from V and 4 bases from J, and the germline ends sit 16 bases apart. CDR3 length: 14 amino acids, cysteine to phenylalanine. Left in the record is the CDR3 DNA by itself, 42 bases read in frame from the first base. CDR1 LNHDA and CDR2 SQIVND are derived from the germline V gene (reference sequence). The sequence links TRBV19 to TRBJ1-1; matching of 6 bases hints at TRBD1 as the D gene. The material sequenced was peripheral blood. The source is a man aged 18 to 30 with COVID-19, enrolled during active disease. The CDR3 reads CASTPGGGRTEAFF. The DNA reads TGTGCCAGTACCCCGGGAGGGGGACGCACTGAAGCTTTCTTT.